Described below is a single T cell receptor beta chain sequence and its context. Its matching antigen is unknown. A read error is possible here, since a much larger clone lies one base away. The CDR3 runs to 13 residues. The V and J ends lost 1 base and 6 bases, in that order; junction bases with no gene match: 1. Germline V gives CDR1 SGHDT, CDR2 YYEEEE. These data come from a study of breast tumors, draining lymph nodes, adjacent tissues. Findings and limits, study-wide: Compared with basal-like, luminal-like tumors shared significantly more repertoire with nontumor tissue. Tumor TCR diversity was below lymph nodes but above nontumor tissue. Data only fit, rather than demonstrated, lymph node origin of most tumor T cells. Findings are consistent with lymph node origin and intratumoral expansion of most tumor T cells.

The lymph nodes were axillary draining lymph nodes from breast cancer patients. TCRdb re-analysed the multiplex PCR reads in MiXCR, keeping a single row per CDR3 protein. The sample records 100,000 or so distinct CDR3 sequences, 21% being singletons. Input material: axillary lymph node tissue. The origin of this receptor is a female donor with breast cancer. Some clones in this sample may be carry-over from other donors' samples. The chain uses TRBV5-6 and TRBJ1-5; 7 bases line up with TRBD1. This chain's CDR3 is CASSLRGRQPQHF. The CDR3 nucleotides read TGTGCCAGCAGCTTGAGGGGGCGTCAGCCCCAGCATTTT.